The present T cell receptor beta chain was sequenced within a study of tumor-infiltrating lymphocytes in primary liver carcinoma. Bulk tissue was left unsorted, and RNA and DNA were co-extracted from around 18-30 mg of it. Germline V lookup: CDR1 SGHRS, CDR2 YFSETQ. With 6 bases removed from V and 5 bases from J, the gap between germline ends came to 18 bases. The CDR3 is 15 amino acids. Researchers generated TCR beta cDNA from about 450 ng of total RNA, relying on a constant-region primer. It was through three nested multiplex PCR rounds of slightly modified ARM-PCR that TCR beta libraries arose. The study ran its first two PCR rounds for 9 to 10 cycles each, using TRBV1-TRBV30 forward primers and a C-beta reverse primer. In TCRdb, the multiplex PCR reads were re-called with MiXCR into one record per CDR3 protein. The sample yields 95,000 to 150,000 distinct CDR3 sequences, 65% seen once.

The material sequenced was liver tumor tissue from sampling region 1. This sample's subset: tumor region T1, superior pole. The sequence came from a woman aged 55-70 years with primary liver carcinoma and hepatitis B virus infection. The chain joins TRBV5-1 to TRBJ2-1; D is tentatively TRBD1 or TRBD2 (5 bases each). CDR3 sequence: CASIPRDPRHNEQFF. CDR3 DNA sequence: TGCGCCAGCATCCCTAGGGACCCGCGCCACAATGAGCAGTTCTTC.